The next 16 T cell receptor beta chains were all read from a single sample in a study of T and B cells in COVID-19 patients. From blood, about 240-550 ng of genomic DNA served as TRB template. Multiplex PCR with BIOMED2 TRB-A/B primer pools amplified TRB rearrangements. TCRdb reprocessed the multiplex PCR reads with MiXCR, giving one entry per CDR3 protein. The sample holds 18,000 or so distinct CDR3 sequences, 36% seen once. The sample taken for sequencing was blood. The receptors shown here come from a human donor with active COVID-19.

The CDR3 spells CASSLHSRASGGAAQYF. The CDR3, as DNA: TGTGCCAGCAGTTTACACTCAAGGGCTAGCGGGGGGGCCGCGCAGTATTTT. The chain is built from TRBV12-3 or TRBV12-4 and TRBJ2-3; 12 positions agree with TRBD2. V was pared by 2 bases and J by 10 bases, with 13 bases of the junction left unmatched. This CDR3 has 17 residues.

This clonotype was seen a few times. V gene TRBV29-1 combines with J gene TRBJ1-5; D may be TRBD1 (5 bases). The CDR3 consists of 15 residues. Trimming took 4 bases from V and 6 from J, leaving 19 bases between them. CDR1 SQVTM and CDR2 ANQGSEA come from the germline V gene. The CDR3 coding sequence is TGCAGCGTTGTTGACCCCGGTAAGAGGGGTCAGCCCCAGCATTTT. It specifies CSVVDPGKRGQPQHF.

This clonotype was counted only a few times. V is TRBV12-3 or TRBV12-4 and J is TRBJ1-2, with TRBD1 identical over 7 bases. The CDR3 length is 14 residues. V trimming: 3 bases; J trimming: 5 bases; junction bases outside the gene matches: 6. The CDR3 region has the DNA TGTGCCAGCAGTTTTGCGACAGGGAGGTATGGCTACACCTTC. Amino acid sequence: CASSFATGRYGYTF.

J is TRBJ2-7 and V is TRBV6-5; TRBD1 or TRBD2 may be the D gene (6 bases each). Germline CDR1 MNHEY, CDR2 SVGAGI. The ends were cut back, 5 bases at V and 2 bases at J, with 16 bases in the middle. The CDR3 is 15 amino acids. The CDR3 DNA reads as TGTGCCAGCAGTAGTAGTCCCGGGGGCGCCTACGAGCAGTACGTC. Translated, it gives CASSSSPGGAYEQYV.

On this clonotype: A clone one base away is much larger, so this may be a read error. The chain carries TRBV27 and TRBJ2-1; TRBD1 agrees at 8 bases. TRBJ2-7 matches the DNA end more closely, so the J call is doubtful. This CDR3 spans 17 amino acids. Germline loops: CDR1 MNHEY, CDR2 SMNVEV (reference sequence). CDR3: CASSLSGLGQVYNEQYF. The CDR3 DNA sequence: TGTGCCAGCAGTTTGAGTGGGTTGGGACAGGTCTACAATGAGCAGTACTTC.

The V call is TRBV7-6, the J call TRBJ2-1; 8 bases match TRBD2. Germline CDR1 and CDR2: SGHVS and FNYEAQ. V lost 1 base to trimming and J lost 2 bases; unmatched junction nucleotides: 10. The length of the CDR3 is 18 residues. The CDR3 DNA reads as TGTGCCAGCAGCTTAGAACGAAGCGGGGGCCTTCCCTACAATGAGCAGTTCTTC. Protein product: CASSLERSGGLPYNEQFF.

This clonotype was counted only a few times. This chain uses TRBV5-6 with TRBJ2-1; D possibly matches TRBD1 or TRBD2 (5 bases each). Germline CDR1 is SGHDT and CDR2 is YYEEEE. Trimming left V 5 bases short and J 4 bases short, with 16 bases between. This CDR3 has 15 amino acids. The CDR3 DNA reads TGTGCCAGCAGTTTATTCCGGGACCGTTACAATGAGCAGTTCTTC. Amino acids: CASSLFRDRYNEQFF.

This clonotype was counted a few times. V and J are TRBV15 and TRBJ2-1; D unclear. The germline V gene encodes CDR1 LNHNV and CDR2 YYDKDF (reference sequence). Trimming stripped 0 bases from V and 0 bases from J, with 12 bases between. The CDR3 totals 17 residues. CDR3 sequence (DNA): TGTGCCACCAGCAGAGAACGCGGCAGGTTCTCCTACAATGAGCAGTTCTTC. Its translation: CATSRERGRFSYNEQFF.

The gene calls are TRBV5-4 and TRBJ2-5; D remains unclear. The CDR3 is 12 residues long. Trimming pared 1 base from V and 3 bases from J, leaving 4 bases between. Germline V gives CDR1 SGHNT, CDR2 YYREEE (reference sequence). The CDR3 DNA reads TGTGCCAGCAGCTTGATAGAAGAGACCCAGTACTTC. Translation gives CASSLIEETQYF. Using reference TRBV5-4 and TRBJ2-5 for the parts outside the CDR3, the full variable domain is ETGVTQSPTHLIKTRGQQVTLRCSSQSGHNTVSWYQQALGQGPQFIFQYYREEENGRGNFPPRFSGLQFPNYSSELNVNALELDDSALYLCASSLIEETQYFGPGTRLLVL.

This clonotype was picked up a small number of times. The rearrangement joins TRBV6-5 to TRBJ2-2; unclear D gene. V gave up 9 bases and J gave up 2 bases, with 7 bases separating them. The germline CDR1 and CDR2 sequences are MNHEY and SVGAGI. This CDR3 comprises 12 residues. CDR3 loop: CASRQNTGELFF. Written as DNA, the CDR3 is TGTGCCAGTCGACAAAACACCGGGGAGCTGTTTTTT.

This sequence joins TRBV6-5 and TRBJ2-1, with 13 bases fitting TRBD2. CDR1 MNHEY and CDR2 SVGAGI come from the germline V gene. With 4 bases clipped from V and 8 bases from J, the junction kept 11 bases outside the gene matches. CDR3 size: 17 residues. In DNA, the CDR3 is TGTGCCAGCAGTTGGCCCCTACTAGCGGGGGGGCTATATGAGCAGTTCTTC. This encodes CASSWPLLAGGLYEQFF.

This clonotype ranks as medium-sized. The genes are TRBV19 and TRBJ1-4; 7 bases are shared with TRBD1. This CDR3 is built from 15 residues. The germline gives CDR1 LNHDA, CDR2 SQIVND (reference sequence). V lost 3 bases and J lost 3; bases outside the gene matches: 4. The CDR3 bases are TGTGCCAGTAGTATGTTGGGGACAGCTAATGAAAAACTGTTTTTT. Its protein product is CASSMLGTANEKLFF. Based on the CDR3 plus reference TRBV19 and TRBJ1-4, the full variable domain is DGGITQSPKYLFRKEGQNVTLSCEQNLNHDAMYWYRQDPGQGLRLIYYSQIVNDFQKGDIAEGYSVSREKKESFPLTVTSAQKNPTAFYLCASSMLGTANEKLFFGSGTQLSVL.

The chain uses TRBV10-3 and TRBJ1-5; TRBD1 is a possible D gene (5 bases). Germline loops: CDR1 ENHRY, CDR2 SYGVKD. V lost 9 bases and J 4 bases, leaving 13 bases between the germline ends. This CDR3 region has 13 residues. The CDR3 region has the DNA TGTGCCATTGCGAGGGGAGAGAATCAGCCCCAGCATTTT. It specifies CAIARGENQPQHF.

The chain employs TRBV7-9 and TRBJ1-1; D is ambiguous. The CDR3 is 15 residues long. Germline V gene data show CDR1 as SEHNR and CDR2 as FQNEAQ (reference sequence). Between the trimmed V and J ends, which lost 0 bases and 1 base, there was a span of 9 bases. The CDR3 DNA follows: TGTGCCAGCAGCTTAGCCTGGACGGAGAACACTGAAGCTTTCTTT. It encodes CASSLAWTENTEAFF.

This clonotype was counted ten times or more. This chain links TRBV19 with TRBJ1-1; TRBD1 is a possible D gene (5 bases). This CDR3 comprises 11 residues. Germline values: CDR1 LNHDA, CDR2 SQIVND (reference sequence). Trimming pared 6 bases from V and 9 bases from J, leaving 11 bases between. This chain's CDR3 is CASSSKGKAFF. The CDR3 DNA sequence: TGTGCCAGTAGCTCAAAGGGGAAAGCTTTCTTT.

The sample holds a few counts of this clonotype. This chain links TRBV6-1 with TRBJ1-1; 10 bases agree with TRBD1. With 6 bases clipped from V and 5 bases from J, the junction kept 3 bases outside the gene matches. The CDR3 contains 13 residues. CDR1 is MNHNS and CDR2 is SASEGT in the germline V gene. The CDR3 here is CASSRQGATEAFF. The CDR3 bases are TGTGCCAGCAGCCGACAGGGGGCGACTGAAGCTTTCTTT.